This T cell receptor (beta chain) was captured by sequencing in a study of kidney transplant recipient with SARS-CoV-2 infection (dated by TCRdb to the early 2020s). What the time point label conveys for this sample: pre-pandemic baseline sample and day 111 after first positive SARS-CoV-2 test. This clonotype is assessed as medium-sized (0.01 to 0.1%). Its antigen has not been determined. No quality values exist for individual bases; no much larger clone is one base distant. A distance of 11 bases separates the germline ends of V and J, which lose 7 bases and 10 bases respectively. The CDR3 has 11 amino acids, counting the end cysteine and phenylalanine. Only the CDR3 part of the read is kept: 33 bases, read in frame from the first base. CDR1 and CDR2 (MDHEN, SYDVKM) derive from the germline V gene. TCRdb shows the sequencer as Illumina MiSeq. The peripheral T cell repertoire was profiled for human TCRbeta genes. From the authors' description of their analysis: Beta-binomial modelling was applied to test for differential clonotype abundance so that variability over time was accounted for. Expanded clonotypes were screened against the ImmuneCODE reference database of SARS-CoV-2-associated TCRs and mapped to viral genome regions. Additional analyses of the repertoire looked at TRBV gene usage, CDR3 length, CDR3 amino acid overlap between time points, clonotype abundance distributions and Jaccard similarity. TCRdb took the public reads, trimmed them with fastp at Q25, ran MiXCR for clone calling and kept in-frame beta chains. Each entry merges the rows of one CDR3 protein and shows their most common DNA and genes. The V and J calls shown here were made by TCRdb, not taken from the authors' results. This sample is represented by approximately 240,000 distinct CDR3 sequences; around 26% of them were singletons. The leading ten clones occupy about 7% of the sample.

The receptor was isolated from a male patient between 25 and 39 years old who had COVID-19 and was a kidney transplant recipient. Some T cells may originate with the graft donor following a transplant. The rearranged chain carries TRBV28 and TRBJ2-1; no D segment can be confidently identified. This sample comprised a blood sample, obtained at baseline and on day 111 from a kidney transplant recipient. CDR3 region: CASTFNGEQFF. Here is the DNA: TGTGCCAGCACCTTCAACGGGGAGCAGTTCTTC.